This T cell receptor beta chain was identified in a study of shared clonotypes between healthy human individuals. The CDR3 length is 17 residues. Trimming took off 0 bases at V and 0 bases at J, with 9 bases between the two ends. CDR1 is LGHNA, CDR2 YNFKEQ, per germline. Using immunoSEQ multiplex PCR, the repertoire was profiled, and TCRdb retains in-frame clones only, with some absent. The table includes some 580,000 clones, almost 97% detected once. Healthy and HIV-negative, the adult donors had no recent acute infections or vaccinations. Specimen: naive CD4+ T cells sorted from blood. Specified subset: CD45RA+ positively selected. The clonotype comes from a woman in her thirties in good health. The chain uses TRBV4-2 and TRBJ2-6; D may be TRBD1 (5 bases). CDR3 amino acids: CASSQEDSNSGANVLTF. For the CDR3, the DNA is TGTGCCAGCAGCCAAGAAGACAGTAACTCTGGGGCCAACGTCCTGACTTTC.